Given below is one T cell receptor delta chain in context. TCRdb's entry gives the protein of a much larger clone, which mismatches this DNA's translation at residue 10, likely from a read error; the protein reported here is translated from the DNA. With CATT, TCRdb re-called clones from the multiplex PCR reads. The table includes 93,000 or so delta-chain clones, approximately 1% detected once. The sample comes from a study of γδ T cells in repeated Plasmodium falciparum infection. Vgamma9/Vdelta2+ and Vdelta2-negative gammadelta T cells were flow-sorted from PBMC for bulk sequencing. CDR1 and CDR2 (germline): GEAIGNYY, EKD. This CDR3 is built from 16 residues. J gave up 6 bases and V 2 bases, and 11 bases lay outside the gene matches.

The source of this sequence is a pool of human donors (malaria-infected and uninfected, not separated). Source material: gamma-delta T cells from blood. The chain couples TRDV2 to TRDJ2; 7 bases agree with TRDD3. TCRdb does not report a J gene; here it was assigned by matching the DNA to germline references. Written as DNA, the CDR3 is TGTGCCTGTGACAAAGTGGGGATAGGAAGGGCAGCACAACTCTTCTTT. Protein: CACDKVGIGRAAQLFF.